This T cell receptor beta chain stems from a study of T cells in Graves' hyperthyroidism and ophthalmopathy. Broader study findings: Blood also contained most expanded thyroid clonotypes above 0.001.

Germline V lookup: CDR1 KGHDR, CDR2 SFDVKD. The CDR3 extends over 16 amino acids. In the case of this clonotype: What it binds is not known. This may be a read error: a much more frequent sequence differs by one nucleotide.

RNA transcripts served as the template for amplifying TCR beta CDR3 regions. HTBI primers drove first-round RT-PCR of the TCR CDR3. TCRdb ran MiXCR on the multiplex PCR reads and lists one entry per CDR3 protein. This sample carries approximately 700,000 distinct CDR3 sequences, 40% to 55% of them seen once, and the ten largest clones take roughly 6.5%. The TCR sequence derives from an adult man with Graves' disease, either hyperthyroidism or ophthalmopathy (not recorded which). Sequencing was carried out using peripheral blood or thyroid tissue (not recorded which). V and J are TRBV24-1 and TRBJ1-5; 10 bases line up with TRBD1. The CDR3 nucleotides are TGTGCCACCGGTGACGCCGGGACAGGGGTCAATCAGCCCCAGCATTTT. This gives the protein CATGDAGTGVNQPQHF.